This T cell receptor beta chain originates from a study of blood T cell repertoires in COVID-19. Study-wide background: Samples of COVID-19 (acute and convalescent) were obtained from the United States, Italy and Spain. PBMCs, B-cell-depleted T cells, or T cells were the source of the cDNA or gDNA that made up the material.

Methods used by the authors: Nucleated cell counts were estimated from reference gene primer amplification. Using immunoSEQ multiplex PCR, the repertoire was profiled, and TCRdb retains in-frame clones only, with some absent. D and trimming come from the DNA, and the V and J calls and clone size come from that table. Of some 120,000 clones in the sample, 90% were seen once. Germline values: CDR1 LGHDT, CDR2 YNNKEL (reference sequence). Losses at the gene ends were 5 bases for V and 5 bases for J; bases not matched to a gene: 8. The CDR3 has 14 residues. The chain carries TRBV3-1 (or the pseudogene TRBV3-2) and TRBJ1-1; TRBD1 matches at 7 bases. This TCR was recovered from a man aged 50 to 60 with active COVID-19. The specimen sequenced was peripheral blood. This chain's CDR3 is CASSERNRGTEAFF. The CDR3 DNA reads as TGTGCCAGCAGCGAAAGAAACAGGGGTACTGAAGCTTTCTTT.